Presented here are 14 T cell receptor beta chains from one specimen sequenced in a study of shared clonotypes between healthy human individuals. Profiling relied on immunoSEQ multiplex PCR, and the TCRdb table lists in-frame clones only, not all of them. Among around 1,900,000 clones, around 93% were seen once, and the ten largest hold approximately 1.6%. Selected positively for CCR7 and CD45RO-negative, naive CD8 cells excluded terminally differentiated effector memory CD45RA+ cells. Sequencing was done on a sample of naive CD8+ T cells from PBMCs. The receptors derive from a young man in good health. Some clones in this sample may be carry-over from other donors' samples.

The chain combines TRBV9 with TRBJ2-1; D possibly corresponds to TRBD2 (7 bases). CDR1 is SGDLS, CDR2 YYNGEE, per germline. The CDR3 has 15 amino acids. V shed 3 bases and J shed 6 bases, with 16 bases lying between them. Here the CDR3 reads CASSEGGGAPNEQFF. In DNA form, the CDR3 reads TGTGCCAGCAGCGAGGGGGGAGGGGCCCCCAATGAGCAGTTCTTC. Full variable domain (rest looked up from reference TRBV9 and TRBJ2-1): DSGVTQTPKHLITATGQRVTLRCSPRSGDLSVYWYQQSLDQGLQFLIQYYNGEERAKGNILERFSAQQFPDLHSELNLSSLELGDSALYFCASSEGGGAPNEQFFGPGTRLTVL.

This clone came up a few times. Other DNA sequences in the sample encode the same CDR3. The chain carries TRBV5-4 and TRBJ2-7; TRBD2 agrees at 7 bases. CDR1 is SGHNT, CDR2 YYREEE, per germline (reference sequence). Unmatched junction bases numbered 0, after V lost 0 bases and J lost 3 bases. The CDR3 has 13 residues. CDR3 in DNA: TGTGCCAGCAGCTTGGGCGGGGGCTACGAGCAGTACTTC. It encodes CASSLGGGYEQYF.

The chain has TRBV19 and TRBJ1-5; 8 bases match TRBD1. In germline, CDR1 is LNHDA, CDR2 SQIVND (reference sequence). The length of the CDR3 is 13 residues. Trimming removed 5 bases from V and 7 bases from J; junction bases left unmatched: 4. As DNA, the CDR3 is TGTGCCAGTAGTCCGGACAGGGCCCAGCCCCAGCATTTT. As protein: CASSPDRAQPQHF.

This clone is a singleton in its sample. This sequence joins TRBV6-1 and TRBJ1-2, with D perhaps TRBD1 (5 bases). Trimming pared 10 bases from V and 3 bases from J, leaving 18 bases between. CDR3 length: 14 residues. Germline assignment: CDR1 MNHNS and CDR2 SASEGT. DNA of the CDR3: TGTGCCACCCAGGACCTTCAGGGCTACTATGGCTACACCTTC. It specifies CATQDLQGYYGYTF.

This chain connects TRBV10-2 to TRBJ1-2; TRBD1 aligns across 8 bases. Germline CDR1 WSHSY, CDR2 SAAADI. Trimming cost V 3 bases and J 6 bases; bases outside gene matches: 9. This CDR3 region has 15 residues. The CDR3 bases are TGCGCCAGCAGTGATAGTAGGACAGGGTTCGATGGCTACACCTTC. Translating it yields CASSDSRTGFDGYTF.

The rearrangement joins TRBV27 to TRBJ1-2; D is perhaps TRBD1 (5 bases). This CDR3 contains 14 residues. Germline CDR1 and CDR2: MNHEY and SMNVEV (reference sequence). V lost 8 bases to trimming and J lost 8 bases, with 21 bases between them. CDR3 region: CASAMGGGQDGYTF. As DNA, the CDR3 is TGTGCCAGCGCGATGGGGGGAGGGCAGGACGGCTACACCTTC.

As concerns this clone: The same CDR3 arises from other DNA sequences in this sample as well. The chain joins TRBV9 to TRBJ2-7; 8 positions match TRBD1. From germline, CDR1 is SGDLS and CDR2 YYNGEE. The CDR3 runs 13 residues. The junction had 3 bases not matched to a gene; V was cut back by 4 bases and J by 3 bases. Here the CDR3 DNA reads TGTGCCAGCAGCCTCGGACAGGGCTACGAGCAGTACTTC. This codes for CASSLGQGYEQYF.

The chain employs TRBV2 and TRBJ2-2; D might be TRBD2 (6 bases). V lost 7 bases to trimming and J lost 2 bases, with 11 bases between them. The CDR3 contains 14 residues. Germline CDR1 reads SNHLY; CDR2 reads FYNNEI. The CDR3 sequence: CASIWTTNTGELFF. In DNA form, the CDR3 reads TGTGCCAGCATCTGGACTACCAACACCGGGGAGCTGTTTTTT.

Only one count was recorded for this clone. The DNA for the CDR3 is TGTGCCAGCAGCCTTGGGGGTGGGTTTAACTATGGCTACACCTTC. This encodes CASSLGGGFNYGYTF. The chain has TRBV7-9 and TRBJ1-2; D possibly corresponds to TRBD1 (5 bases). The CDR3 sequence is 15 residues long. V was clipped by 5 bases and J by 1 base, with 14 bases between them. Germline V gives CDR1 SEHNR, CDR2 FQNEAQ (reference sequence).

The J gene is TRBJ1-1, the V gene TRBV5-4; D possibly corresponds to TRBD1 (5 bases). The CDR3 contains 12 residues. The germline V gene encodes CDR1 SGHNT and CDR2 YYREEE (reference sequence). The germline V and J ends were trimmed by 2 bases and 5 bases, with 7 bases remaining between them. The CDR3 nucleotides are TGTGCCAGCAGCTTTCGGGGGACTGAAGCTTTCTTT. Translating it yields CASSFRGTEAFF.

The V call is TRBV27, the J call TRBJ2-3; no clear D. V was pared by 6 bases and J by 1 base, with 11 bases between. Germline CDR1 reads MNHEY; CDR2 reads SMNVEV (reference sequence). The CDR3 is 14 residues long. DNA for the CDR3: TGTGCCAGCAGGTTCGGTGTGGGCACAGATACGCAGTATTTT. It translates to CASRFGVGTDTQYF.

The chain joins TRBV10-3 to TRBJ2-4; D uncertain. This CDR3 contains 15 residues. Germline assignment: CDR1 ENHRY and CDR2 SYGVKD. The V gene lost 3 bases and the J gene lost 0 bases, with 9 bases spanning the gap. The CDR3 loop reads CAISEEVIAKNIQYF. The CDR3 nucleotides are TGTGCCATCAGTGAAGAAGTTATAGCCAAAAACATTCAGTACTTC.

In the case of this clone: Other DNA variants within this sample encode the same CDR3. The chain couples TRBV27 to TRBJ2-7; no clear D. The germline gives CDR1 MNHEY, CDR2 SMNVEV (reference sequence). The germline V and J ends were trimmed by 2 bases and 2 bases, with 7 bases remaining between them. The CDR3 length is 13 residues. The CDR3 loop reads CASSLGRTYEQYF. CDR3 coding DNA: TGTGCCAGCAGTTTAGGACGAACCTACGAGCAGTACTTC.

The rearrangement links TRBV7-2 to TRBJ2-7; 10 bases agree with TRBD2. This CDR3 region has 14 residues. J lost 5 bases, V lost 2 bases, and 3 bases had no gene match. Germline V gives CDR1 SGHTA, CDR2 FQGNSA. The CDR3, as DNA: TGTGCCAGCAGCTTACTAGCGGGAGCTAACGAGCAGTACTTC. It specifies CASSLLAGANEQYF.